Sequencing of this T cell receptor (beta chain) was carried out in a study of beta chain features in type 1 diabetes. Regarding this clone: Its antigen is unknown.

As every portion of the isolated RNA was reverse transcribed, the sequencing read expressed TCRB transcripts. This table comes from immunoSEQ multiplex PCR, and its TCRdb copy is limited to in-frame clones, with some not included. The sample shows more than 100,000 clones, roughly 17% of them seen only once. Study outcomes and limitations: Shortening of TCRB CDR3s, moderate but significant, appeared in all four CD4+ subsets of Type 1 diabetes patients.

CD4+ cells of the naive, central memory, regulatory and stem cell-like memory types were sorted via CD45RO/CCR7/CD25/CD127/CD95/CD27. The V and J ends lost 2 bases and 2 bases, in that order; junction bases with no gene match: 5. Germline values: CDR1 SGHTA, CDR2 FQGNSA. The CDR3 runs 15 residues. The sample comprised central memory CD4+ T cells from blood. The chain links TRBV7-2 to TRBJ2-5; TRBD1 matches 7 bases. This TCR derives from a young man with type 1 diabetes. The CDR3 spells CASSLLQGRQETQYF. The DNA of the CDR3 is TGTGCCAGCAGCTTATTACAGGGGCGACAAGAGACCCAGTACTTC. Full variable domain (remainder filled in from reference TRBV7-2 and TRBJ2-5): GAGVSQSPSNKVTEKGKDVELRCDPISGHTALYWYRQSLGQGLEFLIYFQGNSAPDKSGLPSDRFSAERTGGSVSTLTIQRTQQEDSAVYLCASSLLQGRQETQYFGPGTRLLVL.